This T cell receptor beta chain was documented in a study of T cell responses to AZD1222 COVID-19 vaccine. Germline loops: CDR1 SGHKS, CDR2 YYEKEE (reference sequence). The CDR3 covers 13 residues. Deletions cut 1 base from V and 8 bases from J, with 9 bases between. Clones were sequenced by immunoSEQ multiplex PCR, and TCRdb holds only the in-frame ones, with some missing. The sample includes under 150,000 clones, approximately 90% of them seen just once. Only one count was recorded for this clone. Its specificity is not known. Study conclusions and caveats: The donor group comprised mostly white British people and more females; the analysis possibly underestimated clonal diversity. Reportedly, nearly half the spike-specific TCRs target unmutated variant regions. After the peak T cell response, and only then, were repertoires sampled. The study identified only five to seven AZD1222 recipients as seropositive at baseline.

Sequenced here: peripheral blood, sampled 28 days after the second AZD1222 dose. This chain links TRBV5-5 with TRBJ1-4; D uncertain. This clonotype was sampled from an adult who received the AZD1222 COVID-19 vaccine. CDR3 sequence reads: CASSLLHTEKLFF. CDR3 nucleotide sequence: TGTGCCAGCAGCTTGCTACACACGGAAAAACTGTTTTTT.